Below are 10 T cell receptor beta chains sequenced from a single sample in a study of response to subunit inactivated influenza vaccine. TCRdb re-analysed the RT-PCR reads in MiXCR, keeping a single row per CDR3 protein. The table lists 700,000 to 800,000 distinct CDR3 sequences, around a sixth of them singletons. Material: PBMCs from blood, obtained 4 to 6 days after vaccination. The receptors stem from a man aged 45-65 years who received an inactivated influenza vaccine.

This clonotype appeared many times. The chain joins TRBV24-1 to TRBJ2-1; no definite D call. CDR3 length equals 14 residues. V was shortened by 2 bases and J by 8 bases, with 12 bases between the two germline ends. Per germline, CDR1 KGHDR and CDR2 SFDVKD. The CDR3 sequence: CATSDSGAGYEQFF. The CDR3 region has the DNA TGTGCCACCAGTGATTCCGGAGCTGGGTATGAGCAGTTCTTC.

The table lists this clonotype with a few counts. The chain recombines TRBV6-2 or TRBV6-3 with TRBJ2-2, with D possibly being TRBD2 (5 bases). With 6 bases removed from V and 7 bases from J, the gap between germline ends came to 15 bases. This CDR3 is 14 amino acids long. Germline CDR1 MNHEY, CDR2 SVGEGT. The CDR3 loop is CASRLTIRGGELFF. DNA for the CDR3: TGTGCCAGCAGACTCACCATCCGGGGCGGGGAGCTGTTTTTT.

This clonotype was seen only a few times. This chain uses TRBV10-3 with TRBJ2-3; no reliable D call. The CDR3 loop spans 12 amino acids. Germline-derived CDR1 and CDR2 are ENHRY and SYGVKD. V dropped 6 bases and J dropped 10 bases, with 14 bases sitting between them. CDR3: CAISDPYEAQYF. The CDR3 nucleotides are TGTGCCATCAGCGACCCGTACGAGGCGCAGTATTTT.

This clonotype was detected a few times. The J gene is TRBJ2-1, the V gene TRBV10-3; possible D gene TRBD2, 5 bases. V shed 11 bases and J shed 9 bases, with 17 bases lying between them. The CDR3 totals 12 residues. Germline CDR1 reads ENHRY; CDR2 reads SYGVKD. The CDR3 DNA reads TGTGCCGCCCGGGGAGCGGCCGCTGAGCAGTTCTTC. This translates into CAARGAAAEQFF.

This clonotype was seen once. The chain employs TRBV6-2 or TRBV6-3 and TRBJ2-5; a weak D match, TRBD2 (5 bases). The CDR3 consists of 14 residues. CDR1 is MNHEY, CDR2 SVGEGT, per germline. Trimming shortened V by 2 bases and J by 2 bases, and 9 bases separated the two germline ends. This CDR3 is CASSYPGRQETQYF. The CDR3 nucleotides read TGTGCCAGCAGTTACCCGGGAAGACAAGAGACCCAGTACTTC.

J is TRBJ2-3 and V is TRBV20-1, with 7 bases fitting TRBD1. The J segment lost 0 bases and the V segment lost 6 bases, leaving 9 bases of the junction unmatched. The CDR3 has 15 amino acids. CDR1 and CDR2 from the germline V gene are DFQATT and SNEGSKA (reference sequence). The CDR3 DNA reads as TGCAGTGCCCGGGACAGAGGGTCTAGCACAGATACGCAGTATTTT. Translated, it gives CSARDRGSSTDTQYF.

The rearrangement joins TRBV24-1 to TRBJ2-1; 9 positions agree with TRBD1. Losses at the gene ends were 4 bases for V and 1 base for J; bases not matched to a gene: 4. The CDR3 runs to 16 residues. Looked up from germline, CDR1 is KGHDR and CDR2 is SFDVKD. CDR3 loop: CATSDTGTGSYNEQFF. The CDR3 DNA reads as TGTGCCACCAGTGACACCGGGACAGGGTCCTACAATGAGCAGTTCTTC.

The table lists this clonotype with a few counts. This rearrangement joins TRBV6-2 or TRBV6-3 to TRBJ2-1, with D perhaps matching TRBD2 (6 bases). This CDR3 is 16 amino acids long. Trimming took 4 bases from V and 4 from J, leaving 17 bases between them. Germline V CDR1 and CDR2: MNHEY, SVGEGT. The CDR3 coding sequence is TGTGCCAGCAGTTTGGTTTTGCGGGGCCCTTACAATGAGCAGTTCTTC. Translation gives CASSLVLRGPYNEQFF.

The DNA for the CDR3 is TGCGCCAGCAGCCAAGTTGGGCCAGGGACCGGCGGGGAGCTGTTTTTT. This translates into CASSQVGPGTGGELFF. The V gene is TRBV4-3, the J gene TRBJ2-2; D assignment may be TRBD1 or TRBD2 (5 bases each). This CDR3 region has 16 residues. V gave up 1 base and J gave up 7 bases, with 16 bases separating them. The germline V gene encodes CDR1 LGHNA and CDR2 YSLEER.

The chain uses TRBV3-1 and TRBJ1-4; tentative D call: TRBD1 (5 bases). This CDR3 region has 16 residues. Germline CDR1 reads LGHDT; CDR2 reads YNNKEL (reference sequence). V gave up 5 bases and J gave up 2 bases, with 15 bases separating them. In DNA, the CDR3 is TGTGCCAGCAGCAGTCGGGGCGCCGGCACTAATGAAAAACTGTTTTTT. This sequence encodes CASSSRGAGTNEKLFF.